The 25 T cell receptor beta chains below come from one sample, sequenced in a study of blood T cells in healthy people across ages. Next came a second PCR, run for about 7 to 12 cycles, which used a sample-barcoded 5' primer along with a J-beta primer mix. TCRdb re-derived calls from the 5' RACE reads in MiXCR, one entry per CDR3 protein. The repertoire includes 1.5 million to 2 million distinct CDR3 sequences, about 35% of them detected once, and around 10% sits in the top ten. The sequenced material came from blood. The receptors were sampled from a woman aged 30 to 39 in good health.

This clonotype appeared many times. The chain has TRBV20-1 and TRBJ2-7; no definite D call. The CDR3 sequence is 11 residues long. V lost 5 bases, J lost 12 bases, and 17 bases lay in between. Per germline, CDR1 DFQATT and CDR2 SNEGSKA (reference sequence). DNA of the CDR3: TGCAGTGCTTCGGAGCCCTCCGGTGGGTACTTC. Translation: CSASEPSGGYF.

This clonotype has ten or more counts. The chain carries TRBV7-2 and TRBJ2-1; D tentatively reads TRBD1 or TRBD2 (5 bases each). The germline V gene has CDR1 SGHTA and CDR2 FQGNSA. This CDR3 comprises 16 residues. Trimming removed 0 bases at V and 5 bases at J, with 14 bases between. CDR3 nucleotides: TGTGCCAGCAGCTTAGCAGTTGCCGGGGCCAACAATGAGCAGTTCTTC. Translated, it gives CASSLAVAGANNEQFF.

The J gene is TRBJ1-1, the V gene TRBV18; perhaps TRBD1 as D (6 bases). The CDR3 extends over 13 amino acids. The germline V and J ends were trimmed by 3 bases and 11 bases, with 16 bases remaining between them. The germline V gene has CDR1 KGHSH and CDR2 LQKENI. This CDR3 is CASSPPGEGEAFF. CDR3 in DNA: TGTGCCAGCTCACCCCCAGGGGAAGGGGAGGCTTTCTTT.

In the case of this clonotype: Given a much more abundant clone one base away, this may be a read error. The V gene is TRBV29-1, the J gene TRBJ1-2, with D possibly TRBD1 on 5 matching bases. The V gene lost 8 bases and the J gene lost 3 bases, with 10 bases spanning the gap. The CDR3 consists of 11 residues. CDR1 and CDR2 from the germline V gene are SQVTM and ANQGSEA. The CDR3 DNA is TGCAGCATTCAGGGCCACTATGGCTACACCTTC. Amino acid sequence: CSIQGHYGYTF.

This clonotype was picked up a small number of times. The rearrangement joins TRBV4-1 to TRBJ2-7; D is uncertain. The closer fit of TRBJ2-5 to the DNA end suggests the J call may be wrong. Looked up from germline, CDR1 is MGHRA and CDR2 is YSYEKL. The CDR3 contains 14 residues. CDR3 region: CASSRTPLKETQYF. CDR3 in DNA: TGCGCCAGCAGTCGCACACCGTTGAAGGAGACCCAGTACTTC.

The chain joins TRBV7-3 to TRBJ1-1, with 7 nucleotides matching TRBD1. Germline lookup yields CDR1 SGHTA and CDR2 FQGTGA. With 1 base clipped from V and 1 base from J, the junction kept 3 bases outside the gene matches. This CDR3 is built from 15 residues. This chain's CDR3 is CASSLIPGGNTEAFF. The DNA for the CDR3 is TGTGCCAGCAGCTTAATCCCAGGGGGGAACACTGAAGCTTTCTTT.

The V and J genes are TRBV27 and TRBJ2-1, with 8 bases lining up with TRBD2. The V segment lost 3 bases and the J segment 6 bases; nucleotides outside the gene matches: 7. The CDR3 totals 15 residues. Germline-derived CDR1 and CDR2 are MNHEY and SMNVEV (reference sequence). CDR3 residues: CASSFSGKWGNEQFF. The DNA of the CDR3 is TGTGCCAGCAGTTTTAGCGGGAAGTGGGGCAATGAGCAGTTCTTC.

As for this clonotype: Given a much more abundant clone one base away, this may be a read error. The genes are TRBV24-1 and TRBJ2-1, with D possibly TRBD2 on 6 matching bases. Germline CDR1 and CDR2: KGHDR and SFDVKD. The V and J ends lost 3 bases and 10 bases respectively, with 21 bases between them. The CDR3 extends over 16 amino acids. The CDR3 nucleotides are TGTGCCACCAGTGATCCCCTCCGCGGGGACCGCAAAGAGCAGTTCTTC. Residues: CATSDPLRGDRKEQFF.

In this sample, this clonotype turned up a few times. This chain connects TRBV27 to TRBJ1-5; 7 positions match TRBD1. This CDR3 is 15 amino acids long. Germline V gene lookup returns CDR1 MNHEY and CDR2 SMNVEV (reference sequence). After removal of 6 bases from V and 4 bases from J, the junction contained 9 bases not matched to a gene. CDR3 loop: CASRPQGGWNQPQHF. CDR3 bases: TGTGCCAGCAGACCCCAGGGGGGGTGGAATCAGCCCCAGCATTTT.

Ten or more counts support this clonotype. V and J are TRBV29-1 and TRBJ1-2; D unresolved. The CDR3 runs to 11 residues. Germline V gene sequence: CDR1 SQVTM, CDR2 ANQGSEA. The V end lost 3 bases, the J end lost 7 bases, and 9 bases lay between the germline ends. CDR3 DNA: TGCAGCGTTGATCAGTTGGGTGGCTACACCTTC. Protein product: CSVDQLGGYTF.

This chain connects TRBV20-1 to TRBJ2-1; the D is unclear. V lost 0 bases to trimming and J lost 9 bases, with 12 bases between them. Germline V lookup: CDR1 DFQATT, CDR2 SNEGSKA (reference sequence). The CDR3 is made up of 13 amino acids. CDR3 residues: CSARDSSFGEQFF. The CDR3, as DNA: TGCAGTGCTAGAGATTCTAGTTTCGGTGAGCAGTTCTTC.

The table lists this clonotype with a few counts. The CDR3 bases are TGCGCCAGCAGCCGAACCAGGGGCTACAATGAGCAGTTCTTC. It specifies CASSRTRGYNEQFF. V and J are TRBV5-1 and TRBJ2-1, with D perhaps TRBD1 (6 bases). CDR1 and CDR2 (germline): SGHRS, YFSETQ. There are 14 residues in the CDR3. Trimming removed 4 bases from V and 3 bases from J, with 11 bases in between.

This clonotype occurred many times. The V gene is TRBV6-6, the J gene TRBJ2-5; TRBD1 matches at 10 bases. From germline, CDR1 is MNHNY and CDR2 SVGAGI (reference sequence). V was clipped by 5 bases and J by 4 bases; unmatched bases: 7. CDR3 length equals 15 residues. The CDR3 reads CASSPRQGASETQYF. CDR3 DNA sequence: TGTGCCAGCAGTCCAAGACAGGGGGCATCAGAGACCCAGTACTTC.

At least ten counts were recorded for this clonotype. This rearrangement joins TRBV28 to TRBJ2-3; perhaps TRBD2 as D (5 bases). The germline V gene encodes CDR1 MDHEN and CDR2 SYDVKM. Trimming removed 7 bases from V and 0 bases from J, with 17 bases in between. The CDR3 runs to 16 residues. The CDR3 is CASKGLGVTSTDTQYF. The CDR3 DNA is TGTGCCAGCAAAGGTTTGGGAGTTACTAGCACAGATACGCAGTATTTT.

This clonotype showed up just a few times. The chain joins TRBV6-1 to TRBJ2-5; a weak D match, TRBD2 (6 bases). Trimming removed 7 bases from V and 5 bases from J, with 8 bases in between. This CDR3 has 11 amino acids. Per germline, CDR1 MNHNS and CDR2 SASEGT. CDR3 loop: CASTAGETQYF. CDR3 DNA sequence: TGTGCCAGCACCGCGGGGGAGACCCAGTACTTC.

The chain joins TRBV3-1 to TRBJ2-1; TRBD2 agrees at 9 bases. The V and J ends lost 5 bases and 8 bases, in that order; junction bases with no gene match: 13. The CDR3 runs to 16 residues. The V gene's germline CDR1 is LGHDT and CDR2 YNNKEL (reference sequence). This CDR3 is CASSSRGGGRGHEQFF. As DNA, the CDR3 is TGTGCCAGCAGCTCCCGAGGGGGCGGGAGGGGCCATGAGCAGTTCTTC.

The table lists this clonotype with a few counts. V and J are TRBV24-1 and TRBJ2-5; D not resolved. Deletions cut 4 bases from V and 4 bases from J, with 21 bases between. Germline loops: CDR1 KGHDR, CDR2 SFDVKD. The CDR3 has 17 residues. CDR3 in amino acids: CATSDFVGLQTRETQYF. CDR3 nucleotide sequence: TGTGCCACCAGTGACTTCGTTGGGCTACAGACTCGAGAGACCCAGTACTTC.

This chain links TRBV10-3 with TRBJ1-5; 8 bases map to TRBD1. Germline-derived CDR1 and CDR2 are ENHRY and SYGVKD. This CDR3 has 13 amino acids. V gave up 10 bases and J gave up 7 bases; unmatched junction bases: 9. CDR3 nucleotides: TGTGCCACCTCCGGACAGGGAGGACAGCCCCAGCATTTT. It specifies CATSGQGGQPQHF.

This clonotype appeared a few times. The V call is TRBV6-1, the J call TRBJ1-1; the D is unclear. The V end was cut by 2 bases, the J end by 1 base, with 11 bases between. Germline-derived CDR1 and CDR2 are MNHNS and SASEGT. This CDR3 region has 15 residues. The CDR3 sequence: CASSELSDGNTEAFF. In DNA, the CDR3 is TGTGCCAGCAGTGAATTATCGGATGGGAACACTGAAGCTTTCTTT.

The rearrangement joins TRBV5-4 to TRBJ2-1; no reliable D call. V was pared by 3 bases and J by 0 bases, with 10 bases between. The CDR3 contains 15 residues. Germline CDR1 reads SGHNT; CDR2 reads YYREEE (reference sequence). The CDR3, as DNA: TGTGCCAGCAGCTGGGGATTGGGCTCCTACAATGAGCAGTTCTTC. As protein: CASSWGLGSYNEQFF.

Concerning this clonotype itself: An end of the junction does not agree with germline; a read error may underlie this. The CDR3: CSAESSSGANVRTF. The CDR3 nucleotides are TGCAGTGCAGAGAGTTCCTCTGGGGCCAACGTCCGGACTTTC. The rearrangement links TRBV20-1 to TRBJ2-6; D perhaps matches TRBD1 (5 bases). The CDR3 covers 14 residues. CDR1 and CDR2 (germline): DFQATT, SNEGSKA (reference sequence).

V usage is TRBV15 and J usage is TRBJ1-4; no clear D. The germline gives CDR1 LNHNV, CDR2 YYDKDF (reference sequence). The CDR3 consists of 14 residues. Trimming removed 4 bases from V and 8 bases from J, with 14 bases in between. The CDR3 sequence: CATSNNAVVEKLFF. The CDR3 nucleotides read TGTGCCACCAGCAACAACGCCGTAGTGGAAAAACTGTTTTTT. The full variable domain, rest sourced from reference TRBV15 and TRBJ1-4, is DAMVIQNPRYQVTQFGKPVTLSCSQTLNHNVMYWYQQKSSQAPKLLFHYYDKDFNNEADTPDNFQSRRPNTSFCFLDIRSPGLGDTAMYLCATSNNAVVEKLFFGSGTQLSVL.

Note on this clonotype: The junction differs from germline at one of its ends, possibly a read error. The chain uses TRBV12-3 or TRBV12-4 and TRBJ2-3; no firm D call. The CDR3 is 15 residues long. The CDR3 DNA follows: TGTGCCAGCAGTTTACGAGGACCCAGAGCAGATGCGCAGTATTTT. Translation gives CASSLRGPRADAQYF.

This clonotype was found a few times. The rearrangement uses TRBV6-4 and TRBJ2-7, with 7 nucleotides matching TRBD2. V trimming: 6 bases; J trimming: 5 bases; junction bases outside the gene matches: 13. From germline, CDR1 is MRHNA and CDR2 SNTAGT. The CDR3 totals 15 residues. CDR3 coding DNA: TGTGCCAGCAGGGCTGTTTCGGGAGGTGCCCACGAGCAGTACTTC. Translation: CASRAVSGGAHEQYF.

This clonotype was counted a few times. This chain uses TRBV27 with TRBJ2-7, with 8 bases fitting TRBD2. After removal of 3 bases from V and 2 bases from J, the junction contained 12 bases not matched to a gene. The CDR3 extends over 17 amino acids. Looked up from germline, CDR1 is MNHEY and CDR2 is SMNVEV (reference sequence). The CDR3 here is CASSLLRTGGPTYEQYF. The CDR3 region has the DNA TGTGCCAGCAGTTTGCTTCGTACGGGAGGGCCTACCTACGAGCAGTACTTC.